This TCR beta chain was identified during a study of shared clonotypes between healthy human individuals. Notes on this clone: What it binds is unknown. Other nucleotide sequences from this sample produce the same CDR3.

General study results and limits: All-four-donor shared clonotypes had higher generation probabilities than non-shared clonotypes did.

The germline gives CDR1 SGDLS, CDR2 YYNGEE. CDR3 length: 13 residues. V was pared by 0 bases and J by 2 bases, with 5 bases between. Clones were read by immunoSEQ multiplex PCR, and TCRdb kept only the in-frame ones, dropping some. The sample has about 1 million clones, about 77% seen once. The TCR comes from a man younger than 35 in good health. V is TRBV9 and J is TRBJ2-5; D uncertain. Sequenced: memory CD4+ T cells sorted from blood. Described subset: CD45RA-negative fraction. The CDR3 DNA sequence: TGTGCCAGCAGCGTAGGGCAGCAAGAGACCCAGTACTTC. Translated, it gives CASSVGQQETQYF.